A single sample gave rise to the 28 T cell receptor beta chains below, sequenced in a study of shared clonotypes between healthy human individuals. Data came from immunoSEQ multiplex PCR; TCRdb stores just in-frame clones and leaves some out. The sample lists roughly 2.6 million clones, more than 90% occurring once. Material: naive CD4+ T cells sorted from blood. Subset: CD45RA+ positively selected. The receptors were sampled from a man aged 18 to 30 in good health.

This rearrangement joins TRBV7-6 to TRBJ1-2; D is possibly TRBD1 (6 bases). Germline V lookup: CDR1 SGHVS, CDR2 FNYEAQ. The CDR3 contains 16 residues. V dropped 4 bases and J dropped 6 bases, with 21 bases sitting between them. The CDR3 DNA reads TGTGCCAGCAGCTCCCGCCCCGAGGGGGGTACTGATGGCTACACCTTC. Translating gives CASSSRPEGGTDGYTF.

The chain employs TRBV19 and TRBJ2-2; unclear D gene. The germline CDR1 and CDR2 sequences are LNHDA and SQIVND (reference sequence). The CDR3 is 14 residues long. V was cut by 1 base and J by 8 bases, with 11 bases left in between. The CDR3, as DNA: TGTGCCAGTAGTATAGGAGGATTCGTGGGGGAGCTGTTTTTT. Its protein is CASSIGGFVGELFF.

This clone was recorded once. The CDR3 DNA reads as TGTGCCAGTAGTTCTGGACTAGCGGGGGAGTCGGGATCCTACGAGCAGTACTTC. Translation: CASSSGLAGESGSYEQYF. The chain links TRBV19 to TRBJ2-7; TRBD2 agrees at 13 bases. This CDR3 contains 18 residues. V dropped 5 bases and J dropped 1; count of bases not matched to a gene: 11. The germline CDR1 and CDR2 sequences are LNHDA and SQIVND (reference sequence).

The chain carries TRBV25-1 and TRBJ2-1; no reliable D call. The CDR3 is 13 residues long. V lost 1 base and J lost 8, with 9 bases in between. Germline V lookup: CDR1 MGHDK, CDR2 SYGVNS. For the CDR3, the DNA is TGTGCCAGCAGTGAATTAAGTTTTGATGAGCAGTTCTTC. Amino acid sequence: CASSELSFDEQFF.

The V call is TRBV28, the J call TRBJ2-7; possibly TRBD1 for D (7 bases). The germline V and J ends were trimmed by 6 bases and 5 bases, with 14 bases remaining between them. CDR1 MDHEN and CDR2 SYDVKM come from the germline V gene. The CDR3 contains 13 residues. CDR3 in amino acids: CASRGQRVDEQYF. CDR3 DNA: TGTGCCAGCAGGGGACAGCGGGTCGACGAGCAGTACTTC. Full variable domain (remainder filled in from reference TRBV28 and TRBJ2-7): DVKVTQSSRYLVKRTGEKVFLECVQDMDHENMFWYRQDPGLGLRLIYFSYDVKMKEKGDIPEGYSVSREKKERFSLILESASTNQTSMYLCASRGQRVDEQYFGPGTRLTVT.

The chain carries TRBV28 and TRBJ1-3; D is unresolved. V dropped 3 bases and J dropped 0 bases, with 15 bases sitting between them. CDR1 MDHEN and CDR2 SYDVKM come from the germline V gene. The CDR3 sequence is 17 residues long. CDR3 DNA: TGTGCCAGCAGTTTCAAATCAAATACACTCTCTGGAAACACCATATATTTT. It yields the protein CASSFKSNTLSGNTIYF.

V usage is TRBV11-2 and J usage is TRBJ2-1, with 7 bases lining up with TRBD2. The CDR3 is made up of 16 amino acids. In germline, CDR1 is SGHAT, CDR2 FQNNGV. The ends lost 1 base at V and 6 bases at J; junction bases unmatched: 9. CDR3 amino acids: CASSLAIRTSPNEQFF. DNA for the CDR3: TGTGCCAGCAGCTTAGCCATTAGGACTAGTCCCAATGAGCAGTTCTTC.

This chain links TRBV28 with TRBJ1-6; a weak D match, TRBD1 (6 bases). This CDR3 is built from 15 residues. The germline gives CDR1 MDHEN, CDR2 SYDVKM. V was shortened by 1 base and J by 8 bases, with 12 bases between the two germline ends. This chain's CDR3 is CASSLSGQTYSPLHF. The CDR3 nucleotides read TGTGCCAGCAGTTTATCTGGACAGACATATTCACCCCTCCACTTT.

This chain joins TRBV5-1 and TRBJ2-5; tentatively, D is TRBD2 (5 bases). The germline V gene has CDR1 SGHRS and CDR2 YFSETQ. V gave up 0 bases and J gave up 5 bases, with 14 bases separating them. The CDR3 totals 15 residues. Here the CDR3 DNA reads TGCGCCAGCAGCTTGGATACGAGGGTTGGGGAGACCCAGTACTTC. This sequence encodes CASSLDTRVGETQYF.

V usage is TRBV13 and J usage is TRBJ1-6; 8 bases agree with TRBD1. The J segment lost 6 bases and the V segment lost 1 base, leaving 2 bases of the junction unmatched. This CDR3 contains 15 residues. Germline assignment: CDR1 PRHDT and CDR2 FYEKMQ (reference sequence). The CDR3 loop reads CASSLVGTGNSPLHF. CDR3 DNA: TGTGCCAGCAGCTTAGTCGGGACAGGTAATTCACCCCTCCACTTT. The full variable domain, with the rest looked up from reference TRBV13 and TRBJ1-6, is AAGVIQSPRHLIKEKRETATLKCYPIPRHDTVYWYQQGPGQDPQFLISFYEKMQSDKGSIPDRFSAQQFSDYHSELNMSSLELGDSALYFCASSLVGTGNSPLHFGNGTRLTVT.

The rearrangement links TRBV7-2 to TRBJ2-1, with D possibly TRBD2 on 5 matching bases. CDR1 and CDR2 from the germline V gene are SGHTA and FQGNSA. Trimming stripped 5 bases from V and 9 bases from J, with 17 bases between. The CDR3 is 14 residues long. The DNA of the CDR3 is TGTGCCAGCAGCCGCCAGGCGGGTGGTGTTGAGCAGTTCTTC. Its translation: CASSRQAGGVEQFF. Full variable domain (rest looked up from reference TRBV7-2 and TRBJ2-1): GAGVSQSPSNKVTEKGKDVELRCDPISGHTALYWYRQSLGQGLEFLIYFQGNSAPDKSGLPSDRFSAERTGGSVSTLTIQRTQQEDSAVYLCASSRQAGGVEQFFGPGTRLTVL.

The V gene is TRBV7-2, the J gene TRBJ2-3; 10 bases are shared with TRBD2. V dropped 4 bases and J dropped 0; count of bases not matched to a gene: 7. This CDR3 has 17 residues. Germline V gene data show CDR1 as SGHTA and CDR2 as FQGNSA. The CDR3 loop is CASSSYGLAASTDTQYF. CDR3 sequence (DNA): TGTGCCAGCAGCTCCTACGGACTAGCGGCTAGCACAGATACGCAGTATTTT. The variable domain in full, completed from reference TRBV7-2 and TRBJ2-3, reads GAGVSQSPSNKVTEKGKDVELRCDPISGHTALYWYRQSLGQGLEFLIYFQGNSAPDKSGLPSDRFSAERTGGSVSTLTIQRTQQEDSAVYLCASSSYGLAASTDTQYFGPGTRLTVL.

This clone came up once. This chain joins TRBV30 and TRBJ2-7; D is undetermined. The germline CDR1 and CDR2 sequences are GTSNPN and SVGIG (reference sequence). V was pared by 1 base and J by 2 bases, with 9 bases between. The CDR3 has 13 amino acids. The CDR3 here is CAWSAAGTYEQYF. As DNA, the CDR3 is TGTGCCTGGAGTGCGGCAGGTACCTACGAGCAGTACTTC.

The sample holds one count of this clone. The genes are TRBV7-2 and TRBJ1-6, with TRBD1 identical over 7 bases. V was clipped by 5 bases and J by 9 bases; unmatched bases: 13. The V gene's germline CDR1 is SGHTA and CDR2 FQGNSA. The CDR3 is made up of 16 amino acids. The CDR3 region has the DNA TGTGCCAGCAGCGCGCGACAGGGCCCCGATAGTTCACCCCTCCACTTT. Amino acids: CASSARQGPDSSPLHF. The full variable domain, completed using reference TRBV7-2 and TRBJ1-6, is GAGVSQSPSNKVTEKGKDVELRCDPISGHTALYWYRQSLGQGLEFLIYFQGNSAPDKSGLPSDRFSAERTGGSVSTLTIQRTQQEDSAVYLCASSARQGPDSSPLHFGNGTRLTVT.

About this clone: The sample carries other DNA sequences with the same CDR3. The V and J genes are TRBV6-5 and TRBJ2-1; possibly TRBD1 for D (6 bases). The length of the CDR3 is 16 residues. V was trimmed by 0 bases and J by 4 bases, leaving 13 bases between them. CDR1 is MNHEY, CDR2 SVGAGI, per germline. Written as DNA, the CDR3 is TGTGCCAGCAGTTACTCGAGTAGGGGGAATTACAATGAGCAGTTCTTC. Translated, it gives CASSYSSRGNYNEQFF.

CDR3 region: CASSFGQGRGYTF. The CDR3 DNA follows: TGTGCCAGCAGTTTCGGACAAGGTCGAGGCTACACCTTC. The V and J genes are TRBV27 and TRBJ1-2; D is possibly TRBD1 (5 bases). Germline values: CDR1 MNHEY, CDR2 SMNVEV (reference sequence). CDR3 size: 13 residues. The ends were cut back, 3 bases at V and 8 bases at J, with 13 bases in the middle.

The count of this clone is one. The chain uses TRBV6-5 and TRBJ1-1; D gene ambiguous. Trimming cost V 6 bases and J 0 bases, with 11 bases left between them. The CDR3 has 14 amino acids. Germline V lookup: CDR1 MNHEY, CDR2 SVGAGI. The CDR3 sequence: CASRDGVMNTEAFF. The CDR3 nucleotides are TGTGCCAGCAGGGACGGGGTTATGAACACTGAAGCTTTCTTT.

This clone occurred a few times. V usage is TRBV10-3 and J usage is TRBJ1-1, with unresolved D. The CDR3 extends over 13 amino acids. Trimming cost V 8 bases and J 5 bases, with 15 bases left between them. Germline V CDR1 and CDR2: ENHRY, SYGVKD. The CDR3 coding sequence is TGTGCCATCTCTACAATGGGGAAGACTGAAGCTTTCTTT. Protein sequence: CAISTMGKTEAFF.

The chain is built from TRBV5-1 and TRBJ2-2; TRBD1 or TRBD2 may be the D gene (5 bases each). The CDR3 runs to 14 residues. With 4 bases removed from V and 3 bases from J, the gap between germline ends came to 10 bases. Germline-derived CDR1 and CDR2 are SGHRS and YFSETQ. CDR3 amino acids: CASSRDPDTGELFF. Written as DNA, the CDR3 is TGCGCCAGCAGCCGGGACCCCGACACCGGGGAGCTGTTTTTT.

This clone was counted a few times. This chain joins TRBV2 and TRBJ1-6; no firm D call. The CDR3 consists of 15 residues. V was clipped by 6 bases and J by 2 bases, with 11 bases between them. Germline V gives CDR1 SNHLY, CDR2 FYNNEI. The chain's CDR3 is CASRSMGPYNSPLHF. The CDR3 DNA reads TGTGCCAGCAGATCAATGGGCCCCTATAATTCACCCCTCCACTTT.

To note about this clone: Other nucleotide sequences in the sample specify the same CDR3. This sequence joins TRBV6-1 and TRBJ1-2, with D maybe TRBD1 (5 bases). Per the germline V gene, CDR1 is MNHNS and CDR2 is SASEGT. This CDR3 spans 15 amino acids. The V end was cut by 0 bases, the J end by 1 base, with 9 bases between. CDR3 sequence reads: CASSEAGGGNYGYTF. CDR3 bases: TGTGCCAGCAGTGAAGCGGGGGGAGGTAACTATGGCTACACCTTC.

The CDR3 loop reads CATGATDTQYF. The CDR3 nucleotides are TGTGCCACCGGAGCCACAGATACGCAGTATTTT. J is TRBJ2-3 and V is TRBV7-8; no firm D call. Germline CDR1 is SGHVS and CDR2 is FQNEAQ. Trimming removed 10 bases from V and 2 bases from J, with 7 bases in between. CDR3 length: 11 amino acids.

The chain recombines TRBV19 with TRBJ2-1; TRBD1 matches 7 bases. Losses at the gene ends were 5 bases for V and 6 bases for J; bases not matched to a gene: 19. CDR1 and CDR2 (germline): LNHDA, SQIVND (reference sequence). The CDR3 has 18 residues. CDR3 residues: CASSQDLRGPGGSNEQFF. CDR3 in DNA: TGTGCCAGTAGTCAAGACCTGAGGGGGCCGGGTGGGAGCAATGAGCAGTTCTTC.

The rearrangement uses TRBV6-6 and TRBJ1-6; TRBD1 might be the D (6 bases). CDR1 MNHNY and CDR2 SVGAGI come from the germline V gene (reference sequence). V was trimmed by 3 bases and J by 2 bases, leaving 11 bases between them. The length of the CDR3 is 16 residues. The CDR3 protein is CASSYSWDTYNSPLHF. Here the CDR3 DNA reads TGTGCCAGCAGTTATTCCTGGGACACCTATAATTCACCCCTCCACTTT.

The chain employs TRBV10-1 and TRBJ2-5; 7 nucleotides agree with TRBD2. Looked up from germline, CDR1 is WNHNN and CDR2 is SYGVQD (reference sequence). V shed 8 bases and J 5 bases; nucleotides not matched to a gene: 17. The CDR3 is 16 amino acids. Here the CDR3 reads CASLGIFWEGQETQYF. Here the CDR3 DNA reads TGCGCCAGCCTCGGGATATTTTGGGAGGGCCAGGAGACCCAGTACTTC.

The chain is built from TRBV5-1 and TRBJ2-7; 10 bases fit TRBD2. Germline loops: CDR1 SGHRS, CDR2 YFSETQ. The CDR3 runs 16 residues. J gave up 4 bases and V 4 bases, and 11 bases lay outside the gene matches. CDR3 nucleotide sequence: TGCGCCAGCAGCCGATCTAGCGGGGGCGATCTTTACGAGCAGTACTTC. As protein: CASSRSSGGDLYEQYF.

The genes are TRBV7-6 and TRBJ2-2; 12 nucleotides match TRBD2. The CDR3 is 16 residues long. Trimming removed 2 bases from V and 6 bases from J; junction bases left unmatched: 4. From germline, CDR1 is SGHVS and CDR2 FNYEAQ. The CDR3 bases are TGTGCCAGCAGCTTAACGACTAGCGGGAGTTCCGGGGAGCTGTTTTTT. Protein sequence: CASSLTTSGSSGELFF.

The V call is TRBV4-2, the J call TRBJ2-5, with TRBD1 matching over 9 bases. The germline V gene encodes CDR1 LGHNA and CDR2 YNFKEQ. The CDR3 sequence is 14 residues long. With V trimmed by 0 bases and J by 5 bases, 1 base remained unmatched. The CDR3 bases are TGTGCCAGCAGCCAAGATGGGACAGGGGAGACCCAGTACTTC. Its protein is CASSQDGTGETQYF.